This T cell receptor beta chain was observed in a study of cytomegalovirus exposure and HLA in healthy donors. On this clone itself: What it binds is unknown.

Germline lookup yields CDR1 SEHNR and CDR2 FQNEAQ (reference sequence). This CDR3 has 12 residues. The primer mix had 60 Vbeta and 13 Jbeta primers. Assay: immunoSEQ multiplex PCR; the TCRdb copy retains only in-frame clones and omits some. Found here are under 200,000 clones, around 85% of them singletons; the top ten hold over 0.8%. Study outcomes and limitations: Earlier results showed most TCR beta V segments being productive about 87% or about 30% of the time.

Sequencing used PBMCs. The receptor was derived from a woman aged 25 to 39 in good health and CMV-seronegative. The chain carries TRBV7-9 and TRBJ2-5, with D tentatively TRBD1 (5 bases). Matching the DNA end better, TRBJ2-7 makes the J call doubtful. The CDR3 coding sequence is TGTGCCAGCAGCTACCCAGGGTCCGAGCAGTACTTC. It codes for CASSYPGSEQYF.